Presented here are 2 T cell receptor beta chains from one specimen sequenced in a study of T cell responses to AZD1222 COVID-19 vaccine. Sequenced by immunoSEQ multiplex PCR; TCRdb stores in-frame clones only, minus some. The table lists approximately 180,000 clones, 87% of them singletons. The sequences come from peripheral blood, collected on day 0 of AZD1222 vaccination. These receptors were taken from an adult in good health.

The chain joins TRBV11-2 to TRBJ2-7, with 11 bases that match TRBD2. Germline lookup yields CDR1 SGHAT and CDR2 FQNNGV. Germline trimming cut 8 bases from V and 3 bases from J; bases unmatched to any gene: 6. CDR3 length equals 14 residues. The CDR3 nucleotides read TGTGCCAGCTGCACTAGCGGGAGTAGCTACGAGCAGTACTTC. Encoded protein: CASCTSGSSYEQYF.

The genes are TRBV10-2 and TRBJ1-5; no clear D gene. The CDR3 is made up of 14 amino acids. V lost 4 bases and J 6 bases, leaving 13 bases between the germline ends. Germline CDR1 WSHSY, CDR2 SAAADI. The CDR3 nucleotides are TGCGCCAGCAGTGTCGAAAGTGATCTTCAGCCCCAGCATTTT. Translation gives CASSVESDLQPQHF.